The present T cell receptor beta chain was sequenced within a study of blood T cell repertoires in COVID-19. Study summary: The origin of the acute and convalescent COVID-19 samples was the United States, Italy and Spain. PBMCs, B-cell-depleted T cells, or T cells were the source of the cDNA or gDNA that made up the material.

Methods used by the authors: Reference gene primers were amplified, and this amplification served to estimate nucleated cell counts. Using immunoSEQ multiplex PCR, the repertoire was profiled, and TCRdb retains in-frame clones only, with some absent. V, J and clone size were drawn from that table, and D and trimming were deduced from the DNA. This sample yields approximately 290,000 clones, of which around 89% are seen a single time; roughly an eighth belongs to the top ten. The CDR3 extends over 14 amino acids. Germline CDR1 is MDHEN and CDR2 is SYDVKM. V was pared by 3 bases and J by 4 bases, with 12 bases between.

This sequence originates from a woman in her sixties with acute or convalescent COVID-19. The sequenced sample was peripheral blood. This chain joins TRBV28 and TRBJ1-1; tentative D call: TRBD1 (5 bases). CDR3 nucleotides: TGTGCCAGCAGTTTCGTGCAGGGCGGCACTGAAGCTTTCTTT. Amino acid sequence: CASSFVQGGTEAFF.